Sequencing of this T cell receptor (beta chain) was carried out in a study of Ad26.COV2.S vaccination and SARS-CoV-2 variants. In regard to this clone: Its antigen remains unknown.

Study outcomes and limitations: Recipients of vaccine and of placebo showed similar breadth of their non-spike TCR repertoires. TCR breadth and depth estimates may have understated total T cell responses. Higher spike-specific TCR breadth was found in vaccine recipients than in placebo recipients.

Sequencing used immunoSEQ multiplex PCR; TCRdb keeps in-frame clones, though not all of them. The top ten hold roughly 15% of the sample, which has about 87,000 clones, under 90% seen once. Per the germline V gene, CDR1 is SGHKS and CDR2 is YYEKEE (reference sequence). The CDR3 sequence is 14 residues long. V was clipped by 0 bases and J by 2 bases, with 9 bases between them. This TCR was recovered from a human donor who had recovered from COVID-19. J is TRBJ2-7 and V is TRBV5-5; D may be TRBD1 (5 bases). The sequencing used peripheral blood, collected after recovery from COVID-19. For the CDR3, the DNA is TGTGCCAGCAGCTTGGAGCAGGGAACCTACGAGCAGTACTTC. Amino acid sequence: CASSLEQGTYEQYF.